The rows below give T cell receptor beta chains drawn from one sample of a study of blood T cell repertoires in COVID-19. Measured with immunoSEQ multiplex PCR; TCRdb has only the in-frame clones, and not every one. The sample has over 200,000 clones; over 70% are singletons. The sequenced sample consisted of peripheral blood. The origin of the receptors is a man aged 40-49 years with acute or convalescent COVID-19. Each CDR3 is given with its conserved first and last residue. A D gene is named only where the DNA matches it firmly. Part of the rows lack a size; the others show once, few, many or a class for expanded clones.

CDR3 | DNA | D | J | size | V
CASSPNPGLAGGSKNIQYF | TGCGCCAGCAGCCCTAATCCGGGACTAGCGGGAGGTTCCAAAAACATTCAGTACTTC | TRBD2 | TRBJ2-4 | NA | TRBV5-1
CASSLAPGVGSYEQYF | TGTGCCAGCAGCTTAGCGCCGGGAGTGGGAAGCTACGAGCAGTACTTC | NA | TRBJ2-7 | once | TRBV7-2
CASSLVYRGENIQYF | TGTGCCAGCAGCTTAGTTTACAGGGGGGAAAACATTCAGTACTTC | TRBD1 | TRBJ2-4 | NA | TRBV7-2
CASSGGTVEQYF | TGTGCCAGCAGCGGCGGGACAGTCGAGCAGTACTTC | NA | TRBJ2-7 | NA | TRBV5-8
CASSSGQYGYTF | TGTGCCAGCAGTTCCGGACAGTATGGCTACACCTTC | NA | TRBJ1-2 | NA | TRBV12-3/TRBV12-4
CASSTTTRQDRLFF | TGTGCCAGCAGCACCACAACCCGACAGGATCGGCTGTTTTTT | NA | TRBJ1-4 | NA | TRBV5-4
CASSQEDGGSYGYTF | TGCGCCAGCAGCCAAGAAGACGGGGGAAGCTATGGCTACACCTTC | NA | TRBJ1-2 | NA | TRBV4-1
CSASGDRGNTGELFF | TGCAGTGCTAGTGGGGACAGGGGGAACACCGGGGAGCTGTTTTTT | TRBD1 | TRBJ2-2 | NA | TRBV20-1
CASSETTAGGTF | TGTGCCAGCAGTGAAACAACGGCGGGGGGAACCTTC | NA | TRBJ1-2 | NA | TRBV6-1
CASSFAEERNNSPLHF | TGTGCCAGCAGCTTCGCGGAGGAGAGAAATAATTCACCCCTCCACTTT | NA | TRBJ1-6 | few | TRBV5-5
CASSLASGPTSYEQYF | TGCGCCAGCAGCTTGGCTAGCGGGCCCACCTCCTACGAGCAGTACTTC | TRBD2 | TRBJ2-7 | once | TRBV5-1
CASSHPRARGSYSGNTIYF | TGTGCCAGCAGCCACCCTCGGGCCAGGGGGTCCTACTCTGGAAACACCATATATTTT | TRBD1 | TRBJ1-3 | NA | TRBV3-1/TRBV3-2
CASSIRAGGNQPQHF | TGTGCCAGTAGTATCCGGGCAGGGGGTAATCAGCCCCAGCATTTT | TRBD1 | TRBJ1-5 | NA | TRBV19
CASSPQGGSSYNEQFF | TGTGCCAGCAGTCCCCAAGGAGGGAGCTCCTACAATGAGCAGTTCTTC | NA | TRBJ2-1 | NA | TRBV7-2
CASSQDEWGTAQFYGYTF | TGTGCCAGCAGCCAAGATGAGTGGGGGACAGCACAGTTCTATGGCTACACCTTC | TRBD1 | TRBJ1-2 | few | TRBV3-1/TRBV3-2
CASSYWAGETQYF | TGTGCCAGCAGTTACTGGGCGGGTGAGACCCAGTACTTC | NA | TRBJ2-5 | NA | TRBV12-3/TRBV12-4
CASSQVVSGHYYNEQFF | TGCGCCAGCAGCCAAGTGGTCAGCGGCCACTACTACAATGAGCAGTTCTTC | NA | TRBJ2-1 | NA | TRBV4-3
CASSGQRTLKNIQYF | TGTGCCAGCAGCGGACAGCGTACTTTAAAAAACATTCAGTACTTC | NA | TRBJ2-4 | NA | TRBV6-5
CASRQRTGTNTGELFF | TGCGCCAGCAGGCAAAGGACAGGGACGAACACCGGGGAGCTGTTTTTT | TRBD1 | TRBJ2-2 | NA | TRBV5-1
CASSSIGGEQFF | TGTGCCAGCAGCTCCATAGGAGGTGAGCAGTTCTTC | NA | TRBJ2-1 | NA | TRBV7-9
CASSTHDGRTYNEQFF | TGTGCCAGCAGCACCCACGACGGGAGGACCTACAATGAGCAGTTCTTC | TRBD2 | TRBJ2-1 | NA | TRBV7-9
CASSLEAGVSYEQYF | TGCGCCAGCAGCTTGGAAGCGGGAGTGTCCTACGAGCAGTACTTC | TRBD2 | TRBJ2-7 | NA | TRBV5-1
CASKRAGGHTEAFF | TGTGCCAGCAAGCGGGCAGGGGGCCACACTGAAGCTTTCTTT | TRBD1 | TRBJ1-1 | NA | TRBV6-5
CASAGAGNTIYF | TGTGCCAGCGCCGGGGCTGGAAACACCATATATTTT | NA | TRBJ1-3 | NA | TRBV2
CASTFYAAGFYEQYF | TGTGCCAGCACCTTTTATGCCGCGGGATTCTACGAGCAGTACTTC | NA | TRBJ2-7 | NA | TRBV6-5
CSVAVGTINEQFF | TGCAGCGTTGCCGTGGGGACTATCAATGAGCAGTTCTTC | TRBD2 | TRBJ2-1 | NA | TRBV29-1
CASSLGGEYNSPLHF | TGCGCCAGCAGCTTGGGGGGGGAGTATAATTCACCCCTCCACTTT | NA | TRBJ1-6 | NA | TRBV5-1
CASSRKPSGSNYEQYF | TGCGCCAGCAGCCGCAAGCCTAGCGGGAGTAATTACGAGCAGTACTTC | TRBD2 | TRBJ2-7 | NA | TRBV4-3
CASSRRGPQETQYF | TGTGCCAGCAGCAGAAGAGGGCCCCAAGAGACCCAGTACTTC | NA | TRBJ2-5 | many | TRBV3-1/TRBV3-2
CASSFGTWENEKLFF | TGTGCCAGCAGCTTCGGAACTTGGGAGAATGAAAAACTGTTTTTT | NA | TRBJ1-4 | few | TRBV5-6